The following is a T cell receptor (beta chain) sequence with its context. CDR3 length equals 14 residues. V was clipped by 4 bases and J by 4 bases; unmatched bases: 8. Looked up from germline, CDR1 is SGHNT and CDR2 is YYREEE (reference sequence). Produced via immunoSEQ multiplex PCR; TCRdb's table is partial and in-frame only. The sample includes fewer than 200,000 clones, around 88% seen only once; the top ten take about 3.6%. This sample is drawn from a study of blood T cell repertoires in COVID-19. Study context: The United States, Italy and Spain provided the acute and convalescent COVID-19 samples. In each case, the material was cDNA or gDNA derived from T cells, B-cell-depleted T cells, or PBMCs.

Categorization into cohorts depended on clinical history that participants reported. This receptor was obtained from a woman aged 45-59 years in a cohort exposed to, infected with or recovered from COVID-19 (not recorded which). The sample comprised PBMCs or T cells enriched from blood (not recorded which). The chain employs TRBV5-4 and TRBJ2-7; 7 bases map to TRBD1. The CDR3 DNA reads as TGTGCCAGCAGCCCCGGACAGGTCGGGTACGAGCAGTACTTC. It encodes CASSPGQVGYEQYF.